This entry concerns a single T cell receptor beta chain. The data are from a study of beta chain features in type 1 diabetes. Every sorted population was more than 95% pure. TCRB transcripts that were expressed got sequenced, as all of the isolated RNA had been reverse transcribed. Produced via immunoSEQ multiplex PCR; TCRdb's table is partial and in-frame only. This sample has about 620,000 clones, with around 15% found just once. Unmatched junction bases numbered 14, after V lost 6 bases and J lost 7 bases. Germline CDR1 reads SNHLY; CDR2 reads FYNNEI. CDR3 length: 17 residues. This clonotype was obtained from a man aged 18 to 29 in good health. Source material: naive CD4+ T cells from blood. V is TRBV2 and J is TRBJ1-4; TRBD1 aligns across 10 bases. The CDR3 loop is CASRAGTGASLSEKLFF. DNA of the CDR3: TGTGCCAGCAGGGCCGGGACAGGGGCGAGTTTAAGTGAAAAACTGTTTTTT.